This T cell receptor beta chain came from a study of metastatic and nonmetastatic thyroid tumors. Study background: A comparison of repertoires was made across blood and tumor or nodule tissue from malignant and benign thyroid patients. Whole-study results and caveats: A significant increase in TCR beta diversity was reportedly seen in malignant thyroid tumors relative to benign nodules, in blood and tumor.

Every patient underwent thyroid surgery untreated. In germline, CDR1 is LNHDA, CDR2 SQIVND (reference sequence). This CDR3 has 15 amino acids. The J segment lost 1 base and the V segment lost 6 bases, leaving 8 bases of the junction unmatched. This clone was seen a few times. Its antigen is undetermined. Authors' analysis steps: Construction of a distant-metastasis classifier for papillary thyroid cancer relied on CDR3 differences across clinicopathological groups. TCRdb recomputed clones from the PCR reads via MiXCR. The V and J calls reflect TCRdb's pipeline rather than the authors' work. The sample carries roughly 13,000 clones, approximately 27% recorded once.

This TCR came from a female donor with papillary thyroid cancer or a benign thyroid nodule (not recorded which). Some clones in this sample may be carry-over from other donors' samples. J is TRBJ1-1 and V is TRBV19; 7 nucleotides align to TRBD1. The sequencing sample was made of tumor tissue. In DNA, the CDR3 is TGTGCCAGTAGCATTAACAGGGGTGGGAACACTGAAGCTTTCTTT. Its protein product is CASSINRGGNTEAFF.